Listed here are 27 T cell receptor beta chains from one sample, sequenced in a study of human T cells and chemical hapten exposure. TCRdb used MiXCR to reprocess the RACE reads, holding one entry per CDR3 protein. The data contain about 340,000 distinct CDR3 sequences, approximately 6.9% of them seen just once; the ten biggest clones take up 7% to 10%. Indicated time point: patch test 1, 2 weeks after DPC sensitization. Treatment of the sample: therapeutic diphenylcyclopropenone sensitization with weekly scalp DPC. This material consisted of whole blood, taken in connection with sensitization to the hapten diphenylcyclopropenone (DPC). The receptors shown here come from a woman between 18 and 29 years old with alopecia areata. Some clones in this sample may be carry-over from other donors' samples.

The chain combines TRBV12-3 or TRBV12-4 with TRBJ2-7; 9 nucleotides match TRBD1. The V and J ends lost 5 bases and 6 bases, in that order; junction bases with no gene match: 8. The CDR3 length is 14 residues. The CDR3 DNA follows: TGTGCCAGCAGTCCGTTCGGACAGGGGCGCGAGCAGTACTTC. It is translated as CASSPFGQGREQYF.

This clonotype was seen at least ten times. The chain employs TRBV7-2 and TRBJ2-2; TRBD1 agrees at 10 bases. The CDR3 has 15 residues. Germline assignment: CDR1 SGHTA and CDR2 FQGNSA. J gave up 7 bases and V 5 bases, and 7 bases lay outside the gene matches. The CDR3 here is CASSVRQGAGGELFF. The CDR3 nucleotides are TGTGCCAGCAGCGTACGACAGGGGGCGGGCGGGGAGCTGTTTTTT.

The chain employs TRBV12-3 or TRBV12-4 and TRBJ1-1; D remains ambiguous. V lost 6 bases to trimming and J lost 3 bases, with 14 bases between them. This CDR3 region has 14 residues. CDR3 protein: CASRKTPRDTEAFF. For the CDR3, the DNA is TGTGCCAGCAGGAAGACGCCGAGGGACACTGAAGCTTTCTTT.

CDR3 nucleotides: TGTGCCAGCAGCCAATCGGGACGGGCTCACATTGCGCAGTATTTT. As protein: CASSQSGRAHIAQYF. The chain carries TRBV11-2 and TRBJ2-3, with D tentatively TRBD1 or TRBD2 (5 bases each). This CDR3 is built from 15 residues. From germline, CDR1 is SGHAT and CDR2 FQNNGV. Between the trimmed V and J ends, which lost 5 bases and 10 bases, there was a span of 22 bases. The full variable domain, with the rest looked up from reference TRBV11-2 and TRBJ2-3, is EAGVAQSPRYKIIEKRQSVAFWCNPISGHATLYWYQQILGQGPKLLIQFQNNGVVDDSQLPKDRFSAERLKGVDSTLKIQPAKLEDSAVYLCASSQSGRAHIAQYFGPGTRLTVL.

V is TRBV6-5 and J is TRBJ1-1; TRBD1 is a possible D gene (5 bases). Deletions cut 4 bases from V and 3 bases from J, with 15 bases between. Germline V gene lookup returns CDR1 MNHEY and CDR2 SVGAGI. This CDR3 is 15 amino acids long. The CDR3 spells CASSSGPSRDTEAFF. The CDR3 bases are TGTGCCAGCAGTTCGGGACCCAGCAGGGACACTGAAGCTTTCTTT.

The genes are TRBV7-6 and TRBJ2-7; D gene ambiguous. The CDR3 loop spans 14 amino acids. Germline V gene data show CDR1 as SGHVS and CDR2 as FNYEAQ. Trimming stripped 4 bases from V and 6 bases from J, with 16 bases between. The CDR3 DNA sequence: TGTGCCAGCAGCTCCTACATGTCAAGCAGCGAGCAGTACTTC. This codes for CASSSYMSSSEQYF.

This clonotype was seen repeatedly, ten times or more. The rearrangement uses TRBV27 and TRBJ2-7; D gene unclear. There are 12 residues in the CDR3. Germline CDR1 is MNHEY and CDR2 is SMNVEV (reference sequence). V lost 3 bases and J 5 bases, leaving 8 bases between the germline ends. The CDR3, as DNA: TGTGCCAGCAGTTTTGTCGGCAACGAGCAGTACTTC. Its protein product is CASSFVGNEQYF.

This clonotype was seen at least ten times. The chain carries TRBV12-3 or TRBV12-4 and TRBJ2-1; the match to TRBD2 covers 8 bases. Germline trimming cut 6 bases from V and 0 bases from J; bases unmatched to any gene: 16. The CDR3 has 19 residues. The CDR3 is CASRPPERGLQFSYNEQFF. The CDR3 DNA is TGTGCCAGCAGGCCTCCGGAGCGGGGGTTACAATTCTCCTACAATGAGCAGTTCTTC.

This clonotype was detected a few times. The V gene is TRBV7-9, the J gene TRBJ1-2; a possible D gene is TRBD1 (5 bases). The ends were cut back, 0 bases at V and 4 bases at J, with 18 bases in the middle. Germline CDR1 SEHNR, CDR2 FQNEAQ (reference sequence). The CDR3 loop spans 17 amino acids. The CDR3 is CASSLAFSGTARYGYTF. CDR3 coding DNA: TGTGCCAGCAGCTTAGCGTTCTCAGGGACGGCTCGCTATGGCTACACCTTC.

This clonotype was seen many times. The rearrangement links TRBV12-5 to TRBJ2-1, with a possible D match to TRBD1 (6 bases). This CDR3 contains 17 residues. V shed 1 base and J shed 4 bases, with 17 bases lying between them. CDR1 and CDR2 (germline): LGHNT, FRNRAP. Here the CDR3 DNA reads TGTGCTAGTGGTTTGGCCCCAACAGGGATCTCATACAATGAGCAGTTCTTC. This encodes CASGLAPTGISYNEQFF.

This clonotype was observed a few times. The rearrangement uses TRBV5-6 and TRBJ1-1; D perhaps matches TRBD1 (6 bases). The CDR3 totals 14 residues. CDR1 and CDR2 from the germline V gene are SGHDT and YYEEEE. V was trimmed by 2 bases and J by 2 bases, leaving 10 bases between them. CDR3 sequence: CASSLQGDNTEAFF. In DNA form, the CDR3 reads TGTGCCAGCAGCTTACAGGGCGACAACACTGAAGCTTTCTTT.

This clonotype was detected only a few times. The V and J genes are TRBV5-1 and TRBJ2-5, with TRBD1 matching over 9 bases. The V gene's germline CDR1 is SGHRS and CDR2 YFSETQ. V dropped 2 bases and J dropped 4; count of bases not matched to a gene: 3. This CDR3 contains 14 residues. The CDR3 protein is CASSFGQGRETQYF. In DNA form, the CDR3 reads TGCGCCAGCAGCTTCGGACAGGGGCGAGAGACCCAGTACTTC.

This clonotype was detected many times. V and J are TRBV5-6 and TRBJ2-2; tentatively, D is TRBD1 (6 bases). Germline CDR1 is SGHDT and CDR2 is YYEEEE. The V and J ends lost 4 bases and 5 bases respectively, with 12 bases between them. This CDR3 is 14 amino acids long. The CDR3 nucleotides read TGTGCCAGCAGCATTACAGGGTATACCGGGGAGCTGTTTTTT. As protein: CASSITGYTGELFF.

This clonotype was counted many times. This chain links TRBV27 with TRBJ2-3, with D unresolved. From germline, CDR1 is MNHEY and CDR2 SMNVEV (reference sequence). The CDR3 consists of 14 residues. Trimming pared 2 bases from V and 1 base from J, leaving 7 bases between. The CDR3 nucleotides read TGTGCCAGCAGTTTAGTGCGCCGCACAGATACGCAGTATTTT. As protein: CASSLVRRTDTQYF.

The rearrangement links TRBV28 to TRBJ2-7; the D is unclear. Germline V gene lookup returns CDR1 MDHEN and CDR2 SYDVKM. This CDR3 region has 11 residues. With 6 bases removed from V and 9 bases from J, the gap between germline ends came to 12 bases. CDR3 sequence: CASSFKWGQYF. The DNA for the CDR3 is TGTGCCAGCAGCTTTAAGTGGGGGCAGTACTTC.

Only a few counts were recorded for this clonotype. The chain carries TRBV10-3 and TRBJ2-1; 7 bases align to TRBD1. This CDR3 comprises 13 residues. J gave up 3 bases and V 9 bases, and 5 bases lay outside the gene matches. Germline V lookup: CDR1 ENHRY, CDR2 SYGVKD. Written as DNA, the CDR3 is TGTGCCATTCGGGACAGAGACTACAATGAGCAGTTCTTC. This codes for CAIRDRDYNEQFF.

V gene TRBV14 combines with J gene TRBJ1-2; tentative D call: TRBD1 (5 bases). This CDR3 spans 13 amino acids. V lost 4 bases and J 7 bases, leaving 13 bases between the germline ends. The germline V gene has CDR1 SGHDN and CDR2 FVKESK. CDR3: CASSPQGSFGYTF. In nucleotides, the CDR3 is TGTGCCAGCAGCCCCCAGGGATCATTTGGCTACACCTTC.

This clonotype has at least ten counts. The chain recombines TRBV20-1 with TRBJ2-3, with 7 nucleotides matching TRBD2. V lost 3 bases and J lost 3; bases outside the gene matches: 6. This CDR3 has 14 amino acids. Germline V gives CDR1 DFQATT, CDR2 SNEGSKA (reference sequence). CDR3 protein: CSARTSKATDTQYF. The CDR3 nucleotides are TGCAGTGCTAGGACTAGCAAAGCTACAGATACGCAGTATTTT.

The chain carries TRBV6-2 or TRBV6-3 and TRBJ1-4; D might be TRBD1 (5 bases). Deletions cut 5 bases from V and 11 bases from J, with 12 bases between. Germline CDR1 is MNHEY and CDR2 is SVGEGT. The CDR3 length is 12 residues. The CDR3 DNA reads TGTGCCAGCAGTCAACAGGTTGAGAAACTGTTTTTT. It codes for CASSQQVEKLFF.

This clonotype has ten or more counts. V usage is TRBV4-3 and J usage is TRBJ2-6; 8 nucleotides agree with TRBD1. J lost 3 bases, V lost 0 bases, and 16 bases had no gene match. The CDR3 extends over 21 amino acids. The germline gives CDR1 LGHNA, CDR2 YSLEER. The CDR3 DNA reads TGCGCCAGCAGCCAAGATCTGGCCGCGGGGCAGGGGGCTGGTGGGGCCAACGTCCTGACTTTC. It translates to CASSQDLAAGQGAGGANVLTF.

The V and J genes are TRBV28 and TRBJ2-1, with D hard to call. Germline V CDR1 and CDR2: MDHEN, SYDVKM. V lost 6 bases and J lost 5, with 17 bases in between. The CDR3 sequence is 15 residues long. The CDR3 region is CASRDGSPPNNEQFF. In DNA form, the CDR3 reads TGTGCCAGCAGAGACGGGTCACCGCCTAACAATGAGCAGTTCTTC.

This clonotype has more than one count but fewer than ten. The genes are TRBV5-1 and TRBJ1-6; D perhaps matches TRBD1 (5 bases). Trimming took off 0 bases at V and 9 bases at J, with 13 bases between the two ends. The CDR3 loop spans 15 amino acids. CDR1 and CDR2 (germline): SGHRS, YFSETQ. Written as DNA, the CDR3 is TGCGCCAGCAGCTTGGTGGGGGGTATAAGTTCACCCCTCCACTTT. Amino acid sequence: CASSLVGGISSPLHF.

This clonotype was observed a handful of times. The chain joins TRBV4-2 to TRBJ2-3; TRBD2 aligns across 9 bases. From germline, CDR1 is LGHNA and CDR2 YNFKEQ. After removal of 1 base from V and 3 bases from J, the junction contained 5 bases not matched to a gene. This CDR3 comprises 16 residues. CDR3 residues: CASSQVLRGGTDTQYF. CDR3 DNA sequence: TGTGCCAGCAGCCAAGTATTGCGGGGGGGGACAGATACGCAGTATTTT.

V gene TRBV4-3 combines with J gene TRBJ2-5, with D possibly matching TRBD1 (6 bases). Germline V CDR1 and CDR2: LGHNA, YSLEER. The ends were cut back, 0 bases at V and 1 base at J, with 18 bases in the middle. The CDR3 consists of 18 residues. The CDR3 spells CASSQEFSGGPAQETQYF. CDR3 nucleotide sequence: TGCGCCAGCAGCCAAGAATTTTCTGGGGGCCCCGCCCAAGAGACCCAGTACTTC.

This chain joins TRBV7-9 and TRBJ2-7; 9 bases fit TRBD2. The CDR3 length is 16 residues. After removal of 1 base from V and 2 bases from J, the junction contained 6 bases not matched to a gene. Germline CDR1 is SEHNR and CDR2 is FQNEAQ (reference sequence). CDR3 in amino acids: CASSLGLSGGTYEQYF. The CDR3 DNA is TGTGCCAGCAGCTTAGGGCTTAGCGGGGGCACCTACGAGCAGTACTTC.

This clonotype came up many times. The chain joins TRBV10-3 to TRBJ2-3, with TRBD2 matching 9 bases. The CDR3 loop spans 17 amino acids. Per germline, CDR1 ENHRY and CDR2 SYGVKD. Losses at the gene ends were 4 bases for V and 0 bases for J; bases not matched to a gene: 8. The CDR3, as DNA: TGTGCCATCAGTGGAAAACCGGGACTAGCAAGCACAGATACGCAGTATTTT. It yields the protein CAISGKPGLASTDTQYF.

In nucleotides, the CDR3 is TGTGCCATCGCTCGGGACAGCCACCATGAGCAGTTCTTC. This translates into CAIARDSHHEQFF. The rearrangement joins TRBV27 to TRBJ2-1; 7 bases map to TRBD1. Germline CDR1 and CDR2: MNHEY and SMNVEV (reference sequence). The CDR3 is 13 residues long. V gave up 10 bases and J gave up 8 bases; unmatched junction bases: 11.